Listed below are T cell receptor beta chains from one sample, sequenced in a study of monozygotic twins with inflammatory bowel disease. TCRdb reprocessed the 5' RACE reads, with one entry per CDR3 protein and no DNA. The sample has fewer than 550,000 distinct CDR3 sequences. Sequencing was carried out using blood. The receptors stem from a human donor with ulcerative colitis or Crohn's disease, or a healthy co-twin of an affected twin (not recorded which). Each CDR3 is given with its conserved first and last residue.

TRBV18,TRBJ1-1,CASSPPEGTTLAFF
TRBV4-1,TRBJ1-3,CASSLRQGGNTIYF
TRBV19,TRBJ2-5,CASSGTEGETQYF
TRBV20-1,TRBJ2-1,CSARDSGTSGRANNEQFF
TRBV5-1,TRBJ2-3,CASSSGLAGDHVSTDTQYF
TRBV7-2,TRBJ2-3,CASSFVAGSSTDTQYF
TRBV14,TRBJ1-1,CASSQMSRTEAFF
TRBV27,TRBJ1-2,CASRLTGSYGYTF
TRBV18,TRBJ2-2,CASSPGHQNTGELFF
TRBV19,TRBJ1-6,CASSIKRLGSPLHF